The rows below give T cell receptor beta chains drawn from one sample of a study of cytomegalovirus exposure and HLA in healthy donors. Method: immunoSEQ multiplex PCR; TCRdb's copy keeps in-frame clones and lacks some. Found here are roughly 300,000 clones, just over 85% of them singletons; the top ten hold 3.5% to 4.5%. The material sequenced was PBMCs. All receptors derive from a man aged 35 to 55 in good health and CMV-seropositive. The conserved cysteine and the conserved F or W are not part of the CDR3 here. A D gene is named only where the DNA matches it firmly. Where a row states a size, it is once, few, many or the class of an expanded clone; other rows omit it.

v_call	j_call	clone_size	d_call	cdr3_aa
TRBV19	TRBJ2-1	-	TRBD1	ASNAGQGAYNEQF
TRBV19	TRBJ2-2	once	TRBD2	ASSIEYGGAGELF
TRBV7-3	TRBJ2-7	-	TRBD2	ASTREGGPYEQY
TRBV7-9	TRBJ1-2	-	-	ASSQTGNYGYT
TRBV5-4	TRBJ2-5	-	TRBD1	AQGDRVKETQY
TRBV27	TRBJ2-7	-	TRBD2	ASSLSIASGIHEQY
TRBV10-3	TRBJ2-1	-	TRBD2	AISESGLADNEQF
TRBV5-1	TRBJ2-7	-	TRBD2	ASSLAALAGAEQY
TRBV4-3	TRBJ2-1	-	TRBD1	ASSQGHGTGPLYNEQF
TRBV19	TRBJ2-7	-	-	ASSIPAASYEQY
TRBV27	TRBJ2-5	once	TRBD2	ASSPDFPGLAGVWTQY
TRBV6-6	TRBJ2-3	-	TRBD2	ASSFGLADTQY
TRBV7-2	TRBJ2-2	-	TRBD2	ASSLGTTNTGELF
TRBV7-8	TRBJ2-7	-	TRBD2	ASSLLAGGSYEQY
TRBV5-1	TRBJ2-7	-	TRBD1	ASSFGQGEYYEQY
TRBV29-1	TRBJ2-5	-	-	SVLRPGEETQY
TRBV10-2	TRBJ2-1	-	-	ASSEPGLPDRSYNEQF
TRBV29-1	TRBJ2-7	-	TRBD1	SVETGDRQAYEQY
TRBV7-8	TRBJ2-1	-	-	ASSLVRGNVDNEQF
TRBV6-5	TRBJ1-4	-	TRBD1	ASSYSLQGNEKLF
TRBV19	TRBJ1-5	-	-	ASSIRSSNQPQH
TRBV5-1	TRBJ2-7	-	TRBD1	ASSTHTGDEQY
TRBV27	TRBJ2-2	-	-	ASSLNLGGGFTGELF
TRBV5-5	TRBJ1-1	many	-	ASGVTNTEAF
TRBV10-3	TRBJ1-1	-	-	AISESAGNTEAF
TRBV4-2	TRBJ1-6	-	-	ASSQYDSPLH
TRBV7-8	TRBJ1-5	once	TRBD1	ASRPQGASNQPQH
TRBV28	TRBJ1-1	-	TRBD1	ASSSDWTGVTEAF
TRBV4-1	TRBJ2-1	-	-	ASSAGSGSNEQF
TRBV5-4	TRBJ1-1	-	TRBD1	ASSSWTGNGNTEAF
TRBV27	TRBJ2-7	-	TRBD1	ASSDRGHEQY
TRBV11-2	TRBJ2-2	-	TRBD1	ASSPLRGLDGELF
TRBV9	TRBJ2-7	-	-	ASSVDGSGSYEQY
TRBV11-3	TRBJ2-7	few	TRBD1	ASSPRGLAISYEQY
TRBV18	TRBJ1-1	few	-	ASSPAGSTEAF
TRBV28	TRBJ2-3	once	-	ASSLIGAAKY
TRBV7-9	TRBJ1-2	-	-	ASSLSLGANYGYT
TRBV21-1	TRBJ2-3	-	-	ASSKEDRGVSTDTQY
TRBV28	TRBJ2-7	-	TRBD2	ASGPWTSGSSYEQY
TRBV11-2	TRBJ2-2	-	TRBD2	ASSRMVGRRAGELF